These T cell receptor beta chains were read from a single sample in a study of cytomegalovirus exposure and HLA in healthy donors. Sequencing used immunoSEQ multiplex PCR; TCRdb keeps in-frame clones, though not all of them. This table holds 55,000 or so clones. Sequenced input: PBMCs. The receptors originated from a woman in her twenties or thirties in good health and CMV-seropositive. Both conserved end residues are part of each CDR3.

TRBJ2-3 TRBV11-3 CASSLQSTGGRDNRHF
TRBJ2-1 TRBV5-1 CASTRVGLAGDEQFF
TRBJ2-7 TRBV21-1 CASSKGEGKDSYEQYF
TRBJ2-7 TRBV6-6 CASRRSGYEQYF
TRBJ2-2 TRBV9 CASSATSGSRTSGELFF
TRBJ2-2 TRBV5-1 CASSIRTGGLNTGELFF
TRBJ2-5 TRBV6-1 CASSELAGGRQETQYF
TRBJ1-3 TRBV15 CATSRGGGIGNTIYF
TRBJ1-2 TRBV19 CASSIYETGVRSDLFYGYTF
TRBJ2-7 TRBV19 CASSTRGTGGFYEQYF
TRBJ2-5 TRBV19 CASSIGGSGGQETQYF
- TRBV6-5 CASSYSPATTGEQYF
TRBJ2-7 TRBV6-5 CASSYRGSEQYF
TRBJ2-7 TRBV5-1 CASSAQTSGVPYEQYF
TRBJ2-1 TRBV6-5 CASSEREGLHNEQFF
TRBJ1-2 TRBV6-5 CASRVGTGDGYTF
TRBJ1-1 TRBV20-1 CSAFIRRKAFF
TRBJ2-1 TRBV9 CASSPSGSWNEQFF
TRBJ2-3 TRBV30 CAWSPGQGGADTQYF
TRBJ2-7 TRBV5-8 CASSLVNSF
TRBJ2-7 TRBV6-5 CASSQTSDVYEQYF
TRBJ1-2 TRBV2 CASSDSTGGIYGYTF
TRBJ1-4 TRBV6-6 CASSETTGELEKLFF
TRBJ2-3 TRBV28 CASSIRAGGPGADTQYF
TRBJ1-2 TRBV30 CAWYRGQDGYTF
TRBJ1-1 TRBV10-2 CASSEGAGTEAFF
TRBJ1-1 TRBV30 CAWSPRFLGRRGTEAFF
TRBJ2-7 TRBV29-1 CSVVMASGRGEQYF
TRBJ2-3 TRBV2 CASSTPTGRFADTQYF
TRBJ1-2 TRBV7-9 CASSLGSVGQAIGYTF
TRBJ1-6 TRBV11-2 CASSSGYRSPLHF
TRBJ2-2 TRBV6-1 CASSNRHSNTGELFF
TRBJ2-3 TRBV28 CASSSPTHLTDTQYF
TRBJ1-1 TRBV5-1 CASSLRDMNTEAFF
TRBJ2-1 TRBV5-8 CASTRRGTGANNEQFF
TRBJ2-3 TRBV2 CASSEFSGVTTDTQYF
TRBJ2-7 TRBV6-5 CASRGPGVSYEQYF
TRBJ1-5 TRBV28 CASSFRDRGPHF
TRBJ2-7 TRBV7-8 CASSLPWRSSYEQYF
TRBJ1-6 TRBV4-2 CASSQDGSGTYNSPLHF
TRBJ2-7 TRBV30 CAWWGGTGDEQYF
TRBJ1-6 TRBV30 CAWDSTGDNSPLHF
TRBJ2-5 TRBV18 CASSPESGTPGGTQYF
TRBJ2-4 TRBV21-1 CASSEGRAAKNIQYF
TRBJ2-5 TRBV13 CASKDRGQETQYF
TRBJ2-7 TRBV5-1 CASSGQVPVEQYF
TRBJ2-2 TRBV7-9 CASNVIQGSSTGELFF
TRBJ2-7 TRBV30 CAWSKGGVPWEQYF
TRBJ1-6 TRBV19 CASSMGRDSSSPLHF
TRBJ2-7 TRBV14 CASSLAGGQPWYEQYF
TRBJ2-7 TRBV15 CATSSGNDPYEQYF
TRBJ1-4 TRBV29-1 CSVEEGKGEKLFF
TRBJ2-3 TRBV4-3 CASSDTGASTDTQYF
TRBJ1-4 TRBV4-2 CASSQDRDRANEKLFF
TRBJ2-1 TRBV18 CASSPPVLAGIHEQFF
TRBJ2-1 TRBV29-1 CSVWGPGLALDEQFF
TRBJ2-2 TRBV29-1 CSVGQGAGGELFF
TRBJ1-1 TRBV29-1 CSARTGLNTEAFF